The following is a T cell receptor (beta chain) sequence with its context. Primers included in the PCR were 60 Vbeta and 13 Jbeta primers. Produced via immunoSEQ multiplex PCR; TCRdb's table is partial and in-frame only. Here the sample spans under 200,000 clones, about 13% being singletons. The data belong to a study of cytomegalovirus exposure and HLA in healthy donors. V shed 3 bases, J shed 7 bases, and the junction held 13 bases outside the gene matches. The germline gives CDR1 SGHNT, CDR2 YYREEE (reference sequence). This CDR3 is 16 amino acids long. This receptor was identified in a man aged 45-65 years in good health and CMV-seropositive. Sequences were obtained from PBMCs. The rearrangement joins TRBV5-4 to TRBJ1-2; 9 nucleotides align to TRBD1. The CDR3 region has the DNA TGTGCCAGCAGCTCGGGACAGGGTCTCGGATTACGTGGCTACACCTTC. Residues: CASSSGQGLGLRGYTF.